Each of the 18 T cell receptor beta chains below was sequenced from the same sample in a study of OX40 agonist ivuxolimab in advanced cancers. Clones were sequenced by immunoSEQ multiplex PCR, and TCRdb holds only the in-frame ones, with some missing. The table lists fewer than 110,000 clones, approximately 90% of them singletons. Material: CD4+ or CD8+ T cells sorted from blood, obtained in a trial of the OX40 agonist ivuxolimab. The receptors stem from an adult with an advanced solid tumor such as melanoma, head and neck, liver or kidney cancer.

This chain links TRBV5-1 with TRBJ2-7; 10 positions agree with TRBD1. The CDR3 covers 17 residues. The trim removed 8 bases at V and 1 base at J, leaving 15 bases unmatched. CDR1 and CDR2 (germline): SGHRS, YFSETQ. CDR3 DNA sequence: TGCGCCAGAAAAGACGACAGGGGGCGCTTTCAGTCCTACGAGCAGTACTTC. Its translation: CARKDDRGRFQSYEQYF.

Comments on this clone: At one end the junction does not follow the germline gene, possibly because of a read error. This chain links TRBV5-1 with TRBJ2-7; 11 bases fit TRBD1. From germline, CDR1 is SGHRS and CDR2 YFSETQ. The CDR3 covers 14 residues. The CDR3 loop reads CASSIGQGADERYF. The CDR3 DNA is TGCGCCAGCAGCATTGGACAGGGGGCGGACGAGCGGTACTTC. The full variable domain, with the rest looked up from reference TRBV5-1 and TRBJ2-7, is KAGVTQTPRYLIKTRGQQVTLSCSPISGHRSVSWYQQTPGQGLQFLFEYFSETQRNKGNFPGRFSGRQFSNSRSEMNVSTLELGDSALYLCASSIGQGADERYFGPGTRLTVT.

The rearrangement joins TRBV5-4 to TRBJ2-1; TRBD2 agrees at 9 bases. The germline gives CDR1 SGHNT, CDR2 YYREEE (reference sequence). V shed 4 bases, J shed 4 bases, and the junction held 6 bases outside the gene matches. CDR3 length equals 15 residues. The CDR3 loop reads CASSQTSGPYNEQFF. The CDR3, as DNA: TGTGCCAGCAGCCAAACTAGCGGGCCTTACAATGAGCAGTTCTTC.

The chain joins TRBV7-2 to TRBJ2-7; unclear D gene. Germline assignment: CDR1 SGHTA and CDR2 FQGNSA. CDR3 length equals 12 residues. The ends were cut back, 3 bases at V and 2 bases at J, with 5 bases in the middle. The CDR3 bases are TGTGCCAGCAGCTTCCTTACCTACGAGCAGTACTTC. As protein: CASSFLTYEQYF. The full variable domain, its missing parts supplied by reference TRBV7-2 and TRBJ2-7, is GAGVSQSPSNKVTEKGKDVELRCDPISGHTALYWYRQSLGQGLEFLIYFQGNSAPDKSGLPSDRFSAERTGGSVSTLTIQRTQQEDSAVYLCASSFLTYEQYFGPGTRLTVT.

This clone was counted once. V is TRBV27 and J is TRBJ1-2; D possibly corresponds to TRBD1 (5 bases). Germline V gene data show CDR1 as MNHEY and CDR2 as SMNVEV (reference sequence). The CDR3 is made up of 15 amino acids. V was cut by 5 bases and J by 8 bases, with 21 bases left in between. CDR3 amino acids: CASSETASKGYGYTF. The CDR3 DNA sequence: TGTGCCAGCAGTGAGACAGCCTCAAAGGGATACGGCTACACCTTC.

This clone was recorded once. The rearrangement joins TRBV5-1 to TRBJ1-2, with TRBD1 matching 8 bases. Trimming at V came to 4 bases and at J to 0 bases, leaving 5 bases not matched to a gene. CDR1 and CDR2 (germline): SGHRS, YFSETQ. CDR3 length: 15 amino acids. The CDR3 is CASSPTGGANYGYTF. The CDR3 DNA follows: TGCGCCAGCAGCCCAACAGGGGGAGCTAACTATGGCTACACCTTC.

This clone has just one count. CDR3 coding DNA: TGTGCCAGCAGTGAGAGGACTAGCGGGACTGCCTCATACTCCTACAATGAGCAGTTCTTC. Its translation is CASSERTSGTASYSYNEQFF. This chain connects TRBV6-1 to TRBJ2-1; TRBD2 agrees at 12 bases. Germline V gene sequence: CDR1 MNHNS, CDR2 SASEGT. V lost 3 bases and J lost 0; bases outside the gene matches: 12. CDR3 length: 20 amino acids.

This chain joins TRBV5-6 and TRBJ1-3; TRBD1 aligns across 8 bases. Germline values: CDR1 SGHDT, CDR2 YYEEEE. The CDR3 loop spans 16 amino acids. V trimming: 0 bases; J trimming: 4 bases; junction bases outside the gene matches: 6. CDR3 in amino acids: CASSLVAGGAGNTIYF. DNA for the CDR3: TGTGCCAGCAGCTTGGTGGCAGGGGGCGCGGGAAACACCATATATTTT. Supplemented by reference TRBV5-6 and TRBJ1-3, the full variable domain reads DAGVTQSPTHLIKTRGQQVTLRCSPKSGHDTVSWYQQALGQGPQFIFQYYEEEERQRGNFPDRFSGHQFPNYSSELNVNALLLGDSALYLCASSLVAGGAGNTIYFGEGSWLTVV.

This clone has at least ten counts. This chain connects TRBV27 to TRBJ2-7; 10 bases are shared with TRBD1. The CDR3 consists of 16 residues. V lost 3 bases to trimming and J lost 2 bases; unmatched junction nucleotides: 7. Looked up from germline, CDR1 is MNHEY and CDR2 is SMNVEV (reference sequence). This CDR3 reads CASSLVAGQGTYEQYF. As DNA, the CDR3 is TGTGCCAGCAGTTTGGTCGCGGGACAGGGGACCTACGAGCAGTACTTC.

The chain has TRBV7-2 and TRBJ1-5; TRBD1 matches 8 bases. Germline-derived CDR1 and CDR2 are SGHTA and FQGNSA. Unmatched junction bases numbered 9, after V lost 7 bases and J lost 7 bases. This CDR3 is built from 14 residues. CDR3 sequence: CASTSDRGNQPQHF. The CDR3 DNA reads TGTGCCAGCACCTCCGACAGGGGAAACCAGCCCCAGCATTTT.

The chain joins TRBV28 to TRBJ2-2, with D maybe TRBD1 (5 bases). This CDR3 has 14 residues. Trimming stripped 2 bases from V and 4 bases from J, with 8 bases between. Germline values: CDR1 MDHEN, CDR2 SYDVKM. The CDR3: CASSLGQGTGELFF. Written as DNA, the CDR3 is TGTGCCAGCAGTTTAGGGCAGGGCACCGGGGAGCTGTTTTTT.

In regard to this clone: This sample also contains other DNA sequences that code for the same CDR3. The chain carries TRBV5-1 and TRBJ2-5; 10 nucleotides match TRBD1. CDR1 is SGHRS and CDR2 is YFSETQ in the germline V gene. V lost 3 bases, J lost 2 bases, and 1 base stayed unmatched. There are 14 residues in the CDR3. The CDR3 sequence is CASSSGQGQETQYF. For the CDR3, the DNA is TGCGCCAGCAGCTCGGGACAGGGGCAAGAGACCCAGTACTTC.

The chain uses TRBV7-2 and TRBJ1-5; tentatively, D is TRBD1 (6 bases). The CDR3 is 14 residues long. With 5 bases removed from V and 5 bases from J, the gap between germline ends came to 13 bases. CDR1 and CDR2 from the germline V gene are SGHTA and FQGNSA. The CDR3 is CASSPNRVHQPQHF. Written as DNA, the CDR3 is TGTGCCAGCAGCCCCAACAGGGTCCATCAGCCCCAGCATTTT.

The rearrangement joins TRBV2 to TRBJ2-3; TRBD1 aligns across 8 bases. This CDR3 has 15 amino acids. Losses at the gene ends were 7 bases for V and 3 bases for J; bases not matched to a gene: 9. Germline CDR1 SNHLY, CDR2 FYNNEI. CDR3 bases: TGTGCCAGCACCCGGACAGGGCAGGGGACAGATACGCAGTATTTT. Translating it yields CASTRTGQGTDTQYF.

This chain joins TRBV5-1 and TRBJ2-1; 9 bases align to TRBD1. This CDR3 contains 16 residues. Germline-derived CDR1 and CDR2 are SGHRS and YFSETQ. With V trimmed by 1 base and J by 5 bases, 7 bases remained unmatched. The DNA of the CDR3 is TGCGCCAGCAGCTTGCCTGGGACAGGGAGTAACAATGAGCAGTTCTTC. It codes for CASSLPGTGSNNEQFF.

This chain connects TRBV29-1 to TRBJ1-3; 8 nucleotides agree with TRBD1. This CDR3 is 11 amino acids long. Trimming removed 7 bases from V and 6 bases from J; junction bases left unmatched: 2. The germline gives CDR1 SQVTM, CDR2 ANQGSEA. This CDR3 reads CSARGQNTIYF. The CDR3, as DNA: TGCAGCGCCAGGGGGCAAAACACCATATATTTT.

The chain couples TRBV28 to TRBJ2-1, with D uncertain. Germline V CDR1 and CDR2: MDHEN, SYDVKM. Trimming took 3 bases from V and 3 from J, leaving 12 bases between them. CDR3 size: 15 residues. CDR3: CASSLFGPDYNEQFF. In DNA form, the CDR3 reads TGTGCCAGCAGTTTGTTCGGACCCGACTACAATGAGCAGTTCTTC.

The J gene is TRBJ1-2, the V gene TRBV9; D is ambiguous. From germline, CDR1 is SGDLS and CDR2 YYNGEE. This CDR3 spans 16 amino acids. The ends were cut back, 1 base at V and 6 bases at J, with 19 bases in the middle. CDR3 region: CASSVLPDYPRDGYTF. CDR3 DNA: TGTGCCAGCAGCGTACTCCCGGATTACCCCCGGGATGGCTACACCTTC.